Listed here are 2 T cell receptor beta chains from one sample, sequenced in a study of CD8+CD57+ T cells in acquired aplastic anemia. CDR3 and TCR beta VDJ profiling relied on genomic DNA as the template. TCRdb used MiXCR to reprocess the reads, holding one entry per CDR3 protein. This table has some 210,000 distinct CDR3 sequences, over 60% appearing once. Sequencing was performed on sorted CD4+, CD8+, or CD8+CD57+ T cells (not recorded which) from PBMCs. The receptors come from a human donor in good health.

This clonotype was recorded many times. V usage is TRBV5-8 and J usage is TRBJ2-7; TRBD1 agrees at 11 bases. V was clipped by 4 bases and J by 4 bases; unmatched bases: 4. Germline loops: CDR1 SGHTS, CDR2 YDEGEE. CDR3 length: 14 residues. DNA of the CDR3: TGTGCCAGCAGCCCCCGGGACAGGGGGTACGAGCAGTACTTC. Its translation: CASSPRDRGYEQYF.

This clonotype was detected ten times or more. The rearrangement uses TRBV29-1 and TRBJ2-3; D gene unclear. V was cut by 0 bases and J by 4 bases, with 8 bases left in between. This CDR3 is built from 13 residues. Germline V gene sequence: CDR1 SQVTM, CDR2 ANQGSEA. The CDR3 reads CSVEESPPDTQYF. As DNA, the CDR3 is TGCAGCGTTGAAGAGTCCCCCCCAGATACGCAGTATTTT.